These 14 T cell receptor beta chains were all obtained from the same sample, sequenced in a study of blood T cell repertoires in COVID-19. Data came from immunoSEQ multiplex PCR; TCRdb stores just in-frame clones and leaves some out. This table holds some 250,000 clones, roughly 83% found once. Specimen: peripheral blood. The receptors derive from a man aged 35 to 55 with acute or convalescent COVID-19.

The V and J genes are TRBV5-1 and TRBJ2-5; TRBD1 is a possible D gene (5 bases). Germline V gene data show CDR1 as SGHRS and CDR2 as YFSETQ. This CDR3 spans 14 amino acids. Trimming left V 0 bases short and J 1 base short, with 7 bases between. The CDR3 nucleotides are TGCGCCAGCAGCTTGGTGACAGCCCAAGAGACCCAGTACTTC. Its protein product is CASSLVTAQETQYF.

This clone came up once. This chain links TRBV20-1 with TRBJ1-1, with D possibly TRBD1 on 6 matching bases. The ends were cut back, 5 bases at V and 4 bases at J, with 8 bases in the middle. This CDR3 has 11 residues. Per germline, CDR1 DFQATT and CDR2 SNEGSKA (reference sequence). In nucleotides, the CDR3 is TGCAGTGCTGCGGGGGCCACTGAAGCTTTCTTT. As protein: CSAAGATEAFF.

The rearrangement links TRBV27 to TRBJ2-7; D is possibly TRBD2 (6 bases). Trimming stripped 2 bases from V and 3 bases from J, with 17 bases between. Per the germline V gene, CDR1 is MNHEY and CDR2 is SMNVEV (reference sequence). The CDR3 extends over 16 amino acids. This chain's CDR3 is CASSLGLAPPRYEQYF. CDR3 nucleotide sequence: TGTGCCAGCAGTTTAGGTCTAGCGCCACCCCGCTACGAGCAGTACTTC.

The chain recombines TRBV4-2 with TRBJ1-6, with unresolved D. V gave up 0 bases and J gave up 0 bases, with 12 bases separating them. CDR1 and CDR2 (germline): LGHNA, YNFKEQ. This CDR3 region has 18 residues. In nucleotides, the CDR3 is TGTGCCAGCAGCCAAGATCTTCGGTACAGCTCCTATAATTCACCCCTCCACTTT. Translated, it gives CASSQDLRYSSYNSPLHF.

The rearrangement joins TRBV10-3 to TRBJ2-7, with a weak D call TRBD1 (6 bases). V lost 5 bases and J lost 2, with 13 bases in between. This CDR3 has 14 residues. Germline V gene sequence: CDR1 ENHRY, CDR2 SYGVKD. The CDR3 bases are TGTGCCATCAGTCCGGGACAAGAAACCTACGAGCAGTACTTC. This codes for CAISPGQETYEQYF.

This clone has more than one count but fewer than ten. The genes are TRBV6-5 and TRBJ2-3, with 9 bases that match TRBD2. V gave up 6 bases and J gave up 1 base; unmatched junction bases: 2. This CDR3 contains 14 residues. The germline CDR1 and CDR2 sequences are MNHEY and SVGAGI. CDR3: CASSRLAGTDTQYF. The CDR3 region has the DNA TGTGCCAGCAGCCGACTAGCGGGCACAGATACGCAGTATTTT.

The J gene is TRBJ2-1, the V gene TRBV12-3 or TRBV12-4; TRBD2 matches at 7 bases. CDR3 length equals 12 residues. Trimming at V came to 3 bases and at J to 13 bases, leaving 6 bases not matched to a gene. CDR3 in amino acids: CASSFSSGNQFF. CDR3 bases: TGTGCCAGCAGTTTCTCTAGCGGCAACCAGTTCTTC.

This chain uses TRBV6-5 with TRBJ2-7, with a possible D match to TRBD1 (6 bases). The V end was cut by 5 bases, the J end by 3 bases, with 17 bases between. The germline V gene has CDR1 MNHEY and CDR2 SVGAGI. This CDR3 is built from 15 residues. CDR3 loop: CASSRRRDKDYEQYF. The CDR3 DNA reads TGTGCCAGCAGTCGACGTCGGGACAAAGACTACGAGCAGTACTTC.

The V call is TRBV5-1, the J call TRBJ1-1; perhaps TRBD1 as D (6 bases). Germline V gives CDR1 SGHRS, CDR2 YFSETQ. The CDR3 sequence is 14 residues long. The germline V and J ends were trimmed by 3 bases and 1 base, with 10 bases remaining between them. DNA for the CDR3: TGCGCCAGCAGCTCGGACAGCTGGAACACTGAAGCTTTCTTT. This translates into CASSSDSWNTEAFF.

V and J are TRBV24-1 and TRBJ1-2, with unresolved D. Germline V gives CDR1 KGHDR, CDR2 SFDVKD. Trimming cost V 4 bases and J 7 bases, with 9 bases left between them. The CDR3 runs 12 residues. CDR3 loop: CATSDPAGGYTF. CDR3 sequence (DNA): TGTGCCACCAGTGACCCAGCGGGTGGCTACACCTTC.

The genes are TRBV7-9 and TRBJ1-1; D is unclear. Trimming removed 2 bases from V and 1 base from J, with 14 bases in between. There are 16 residues in the CDR3. CDR1 and CDR2 (germline): SEHNR, FQNEAQ (reference sequence). The CDR3 DNA sequence: TGTGCCAGCAGCTTATATGGTGCGGAAGAGAACACTGAAGCTTTCTTT. Its protein is CASSLYGAEENTEAFF.

This clone was seen just once. The chain combines TRBV19 with TRBJ2-7, with 10 bases that match TRBD1. Germline loops: CDR1 LNHDA, CDR2 SQIVND (reference sequence). V shed 7 bases and J 5 bases; nucleotides not matched to a gene: 5. The CDR3 totals 13 residues. The CDR3: CASKDRGIDEQYF. Here the CDR3 DNA reads TGTGCCAGTAAGGACAGGGGGATAGACGAGCAGTACTTC.

This sequence joins TRBV7-8 and TRBJ2-3; 8 bases agree with TRBD1. The V gene's germline CDR1 is SGHVS and CDR2 FQNEAQ. V lost 7 bases to trimming and J lost 0 bases; unmatched junction nucleotides: 9. This CDR3 comprises 16 residues. The CDR3 DNA reads TGTGCCAGCAACCCCTTTACAGGGGGTAGCACAGATACGCAGTATTTT. Translated: CASNPFTGGSTDTQYF.

The chain employs TRBV18 and TRBJ1-5, with no clear D. The germline V gene encodes CDR1 KGHSH and CDR2 LQKENI. V lost 2 bases and J 7 bases, leaving 9 bases between the germline ends. This CDR3 comprises 13 residues. The CDR3 DNA is TGTGCCAGCTCACCAGGGGAGGACCAGCCCCAGCATTTT. Residues: CASSPGEDQPQHF.